This note documents a single T cell receptor (beta chain) sequence. These data originate in a study of blood T cells in healthy people across ages. At the level of the study: About one barcoded beta molecule was captured per two T cells (by template switching).

The length of the CDR3 is 18 residues. CDR1 is SNHLY, CDR2 FYNNEI, per germline. V lost 3 bases and J 7 bases, leaving 28 bases between the germline ends. A second PCR of about 7 to 11 cycles used a sample-barcoded 5' primer and a J-beta primer mix. TCRdb independently ran MiXCR on the 5' RACE reads; one entry per CDR3 protein. The table records around 1.5 million distinct CDR3 sequences, 42% of them present only once. Sequencing input: blood. The TCR comes from a woman between 18 and 29 years old in good health. This chain uses TRBV2 with TRBJ2-7; D is possibly TRBD2 (6 bases). The CDR3: CASSDGLKGLRTNNEQYF. The CDR3 DNA sequence: TGTGCCAGCAGTGACGGGCTTAAGGGACTGCGAACGAACAATGAGCAGTACTTC.